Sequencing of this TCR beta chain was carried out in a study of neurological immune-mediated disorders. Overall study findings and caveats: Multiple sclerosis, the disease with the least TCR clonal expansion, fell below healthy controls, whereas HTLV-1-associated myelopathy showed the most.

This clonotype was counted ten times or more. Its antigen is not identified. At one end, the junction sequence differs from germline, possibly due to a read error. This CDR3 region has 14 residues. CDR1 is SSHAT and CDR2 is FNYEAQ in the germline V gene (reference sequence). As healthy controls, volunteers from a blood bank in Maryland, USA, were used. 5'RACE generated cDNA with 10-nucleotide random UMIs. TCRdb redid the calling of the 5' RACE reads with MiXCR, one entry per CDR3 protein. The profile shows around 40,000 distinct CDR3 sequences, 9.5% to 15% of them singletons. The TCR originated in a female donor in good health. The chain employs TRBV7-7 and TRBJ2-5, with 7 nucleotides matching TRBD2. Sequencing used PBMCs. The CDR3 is CASSPRGVGETQYF. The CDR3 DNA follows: TGTGCTAGCAGTCCACGGGGGGTTGGGGAGACCCAGTACTTC.